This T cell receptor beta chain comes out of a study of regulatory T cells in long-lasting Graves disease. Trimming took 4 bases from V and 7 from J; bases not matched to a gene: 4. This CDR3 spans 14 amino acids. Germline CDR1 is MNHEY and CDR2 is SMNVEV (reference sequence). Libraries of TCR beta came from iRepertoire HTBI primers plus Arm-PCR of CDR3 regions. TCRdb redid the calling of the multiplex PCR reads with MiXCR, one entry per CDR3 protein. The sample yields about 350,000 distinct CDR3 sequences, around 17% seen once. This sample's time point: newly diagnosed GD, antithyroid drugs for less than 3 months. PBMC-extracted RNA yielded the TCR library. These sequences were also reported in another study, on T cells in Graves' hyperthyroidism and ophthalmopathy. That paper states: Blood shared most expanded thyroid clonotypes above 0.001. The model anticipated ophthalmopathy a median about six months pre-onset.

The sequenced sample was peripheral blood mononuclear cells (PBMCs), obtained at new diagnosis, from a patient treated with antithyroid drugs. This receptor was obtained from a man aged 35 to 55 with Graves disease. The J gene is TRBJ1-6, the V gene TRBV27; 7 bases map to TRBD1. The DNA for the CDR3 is TGTGCCAGCAGTTCGGGACAGCTGAATTCACCCCTCCACTTT. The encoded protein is CASSSGQLNSPLHF.